The 2 T cell receptor beta chains listed next were all sequenced from one sample in a study of blood T cell repertoires in COVID-19. Libraries were prepared by immunoSEQ multiplex PCR; TCRdb keeps only in-frame clonotypes and omits some of them. The data show some 320,000 clones, 70% to 90% seen once. Input material: peripheral blood. The receptors shown here come from a woman aged 45-59 years who had recovered from COVID-19.

The J gene is TRBJ1-2, the V gene TRBV5-5; D is perhaps TRBD1 (5 bases). Germline V lookup: CDR1 SGHKS, CDR2 YYEKEE (reference sequence). The CDR3 is 14 residues long. V shed 4 bases and J shed 3 bases, with 13 bases lying between them. The CDR3 loop is CASSQRGEDYGYTF. The DNA of the CDR3 is TGTGCCAGCAGCCAGAGAGGGGAGGACTATGGCTACACCTTC.

The V call is TRBV30, the J call TRBJ2-7; 7 bases match TRBD2. V shed 6 bases, J shed 3 bases, and the junction held 8 bases outside the gene matches. The length of the CDR3 is 13 residues. Germline V lookup: CDR1 GTSNPN, CDR2 SVGIG (reference sequence). This CDR3 reads CACFREVGYEQYF. Written as DNA, the CDR3 is TGTGCCTGCTTCCGGGAGGTGGGCTACGAGCAGTACTTC. Full variable domain (remainder filled in from reference TRBV30 and TRBJ2-7): SQTIHQWPATLVQPVGSPLSLECTVEGTSNPNLYWYRQAAGRGLQLLFYSVGIGQISSEVPQNLSASRPQDRQFILSSKKLLLSDSGFYLCACFREVGYEQYFGPGTRLTVT.